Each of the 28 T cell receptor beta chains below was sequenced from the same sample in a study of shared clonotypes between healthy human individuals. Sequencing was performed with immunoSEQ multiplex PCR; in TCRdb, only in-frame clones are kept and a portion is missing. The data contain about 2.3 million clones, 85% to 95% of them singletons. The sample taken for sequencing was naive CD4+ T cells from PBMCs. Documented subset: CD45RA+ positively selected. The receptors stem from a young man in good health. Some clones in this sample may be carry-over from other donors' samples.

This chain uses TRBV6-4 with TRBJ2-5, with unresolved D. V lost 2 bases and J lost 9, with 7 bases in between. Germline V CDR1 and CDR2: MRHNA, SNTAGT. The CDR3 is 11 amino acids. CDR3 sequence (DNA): TGTGCCAGCAGTGACCCCTTTTCCCAGTACTTC. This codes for CASSDPFSQYF.

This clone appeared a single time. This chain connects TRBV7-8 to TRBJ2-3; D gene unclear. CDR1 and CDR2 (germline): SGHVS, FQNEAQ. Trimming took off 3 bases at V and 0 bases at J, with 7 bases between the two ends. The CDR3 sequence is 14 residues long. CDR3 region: CASSFVQSTDTQYF. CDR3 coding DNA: TGTGCCAGCAGCTTCGTCCAGAGCACAGATACGCAGTATTTT.

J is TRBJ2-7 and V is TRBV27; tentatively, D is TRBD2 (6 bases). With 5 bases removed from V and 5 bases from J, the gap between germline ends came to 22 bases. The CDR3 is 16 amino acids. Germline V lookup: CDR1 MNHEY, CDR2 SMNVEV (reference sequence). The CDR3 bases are TGTGCCAGCAGTCCCCTAGGGGCGGGAAGGATCGACGAGCAGTACTTC. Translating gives CASSPLGAGRIDEQYF.

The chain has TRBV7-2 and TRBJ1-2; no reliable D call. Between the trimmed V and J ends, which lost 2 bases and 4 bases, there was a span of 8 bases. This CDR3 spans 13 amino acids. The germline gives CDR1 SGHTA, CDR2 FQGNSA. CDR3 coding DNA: TGTGCCAGCAGCTTACTCCAGACCTATGGCTACACCTTC. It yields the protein CASSLLQTYGYTF.

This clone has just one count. CDR3 sequence reads: CASSRAGGGSDTQYF. In DNA form, the CDR3 reads TGTGCCAGCAGTCGGGCAGGGGGCGGGTCAGATACGCAGTATTTT. The V call is TRBV28, the J call TRBJ2-3, with 8 bases identical to TRBD1. Germline values: CDR1 MDHEN, CDR2 SYDVKM. V gave up 5 bases and J gave up 4 bases; unmatched junction bases: 8. The CDR3 has 15 amino acids.

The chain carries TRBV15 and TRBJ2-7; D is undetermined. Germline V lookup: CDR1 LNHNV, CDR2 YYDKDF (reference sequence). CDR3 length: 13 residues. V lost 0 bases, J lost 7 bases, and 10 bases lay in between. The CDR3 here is CATSRDRIREQYF. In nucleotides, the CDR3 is TGTGCCACCAGCAGAGATAGGATCCGGGAGCAGTACTTC.

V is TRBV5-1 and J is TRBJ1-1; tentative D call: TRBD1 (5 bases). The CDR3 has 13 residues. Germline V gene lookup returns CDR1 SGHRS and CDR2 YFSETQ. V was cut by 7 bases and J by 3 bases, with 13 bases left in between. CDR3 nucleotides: TGCGCCAGCGGGGAGGTGGGGGACACTGAAGCTTTCTTT. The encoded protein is CASGEVGDTEAFF.

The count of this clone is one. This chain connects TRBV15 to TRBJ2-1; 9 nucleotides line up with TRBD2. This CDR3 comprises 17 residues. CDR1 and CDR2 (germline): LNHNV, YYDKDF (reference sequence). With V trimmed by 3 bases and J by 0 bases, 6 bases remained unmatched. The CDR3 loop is CATSSGVRGGSYNEQFF. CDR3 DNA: TGTGCCACCAGCAGTGGGGTGCGGGGGGGCTCCTACAATGAGCAGTTCTTC.

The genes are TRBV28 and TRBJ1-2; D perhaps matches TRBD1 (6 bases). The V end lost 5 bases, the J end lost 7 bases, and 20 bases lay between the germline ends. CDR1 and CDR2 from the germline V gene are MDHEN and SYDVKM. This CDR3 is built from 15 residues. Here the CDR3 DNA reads TGTGCCAGCAGTCGGGGGGACATCTACTGGGGTGGCTACACCTTC. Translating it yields CASSRGDIYWGGYTF.

CDR3 DNA: TGTGCCAGCAGTCCCACTGAGCCCCGCTCTAAGTACTTC. Translating gives CASSPTEPRSKYF. The chain has TRBV28 and TRBJ2-5; no firm D call. The length of the CDR3 is 13 residues. Trimming shortened V by 5 bases and J by 12 bases, and 19 bases separated the two germline ends. Looked up from germline, CDR1 is MDHEN and CDR2 is SYDVKM.

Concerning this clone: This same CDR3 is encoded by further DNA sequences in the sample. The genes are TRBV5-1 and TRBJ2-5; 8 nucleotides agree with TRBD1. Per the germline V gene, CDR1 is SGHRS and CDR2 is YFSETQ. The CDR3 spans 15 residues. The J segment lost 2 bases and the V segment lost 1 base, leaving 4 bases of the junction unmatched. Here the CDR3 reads CASSLSNRGQETQYF. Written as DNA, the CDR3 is TGCGCCAGCAGCTTGAGTAACAGGGGGCAAGAGACCCAGTACTTC.

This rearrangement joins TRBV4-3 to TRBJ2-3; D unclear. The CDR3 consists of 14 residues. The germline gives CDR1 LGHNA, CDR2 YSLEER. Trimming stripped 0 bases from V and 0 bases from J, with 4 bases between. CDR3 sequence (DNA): TGCGCCAGCAGCCAAGACGCCAGCACAGATACGCAGTATTTT. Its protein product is CASSQDASTDTQYF.

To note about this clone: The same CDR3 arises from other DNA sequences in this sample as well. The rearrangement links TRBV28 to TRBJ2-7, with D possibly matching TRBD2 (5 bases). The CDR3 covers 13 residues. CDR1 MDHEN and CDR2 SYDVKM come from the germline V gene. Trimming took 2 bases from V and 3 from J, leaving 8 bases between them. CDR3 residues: CASSLRTYYEQYF. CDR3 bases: TGTGCCAGCAGTTTACGGACTTACTACGAGCAGTACTTC. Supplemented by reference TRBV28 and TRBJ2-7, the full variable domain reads DVKVTQSSRYLVKRTGEKVFLECVQDMDHENMFWYRQDPGLGLRLIYFSYDVKMKEKGDIPEGYSVSREKKERFSLILESASTNQTSMYLCASSLRTYYEQYFGPGTRLTVT.

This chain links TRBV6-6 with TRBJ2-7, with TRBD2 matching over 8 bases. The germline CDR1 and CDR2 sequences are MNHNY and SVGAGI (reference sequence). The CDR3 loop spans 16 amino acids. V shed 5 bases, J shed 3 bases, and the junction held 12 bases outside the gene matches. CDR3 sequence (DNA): TGTGCCAGCAGTGCTACTGAACTAGCGGTGCTCTACGAGCAGTACTTC. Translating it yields CASSATELAVLYEQYF.

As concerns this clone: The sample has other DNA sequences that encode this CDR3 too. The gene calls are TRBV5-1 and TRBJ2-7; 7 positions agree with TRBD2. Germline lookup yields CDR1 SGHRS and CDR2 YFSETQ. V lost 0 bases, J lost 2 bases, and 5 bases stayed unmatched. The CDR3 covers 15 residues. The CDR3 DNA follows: TGCGCCAGCAGCTTGGCGTCTAGCGGACCCTACGAGCAGTACTTC. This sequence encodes CASSLASSGPYEQYF.

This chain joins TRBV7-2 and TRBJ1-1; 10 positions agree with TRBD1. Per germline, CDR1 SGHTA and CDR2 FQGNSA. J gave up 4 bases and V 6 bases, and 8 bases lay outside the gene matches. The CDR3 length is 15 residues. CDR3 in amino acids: CASSQVGTGATEAFF. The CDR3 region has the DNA TGTGCCAGCAGTCAAGTGGGGACAGGGGCCACTGAAGCTTTCTTT.

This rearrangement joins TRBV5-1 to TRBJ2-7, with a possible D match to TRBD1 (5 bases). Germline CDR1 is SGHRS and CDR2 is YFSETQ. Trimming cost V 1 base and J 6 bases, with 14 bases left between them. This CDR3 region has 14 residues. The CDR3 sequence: CASSLWAGKGEQYF. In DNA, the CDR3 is TGCGCCAGCAGCTTGTGGGCAGGGAAGGGCGAGCAGTACTTC. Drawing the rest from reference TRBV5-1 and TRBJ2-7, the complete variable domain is KAGVTQTPRYLIKTRGQQVTLSCSPISGHRSVSWYQQTPGQGLQFLFEYFSETQRNKGNFPGRFSGRQFSNSRSEMNVSTLELGDSALYLCASSLWAGKGEQYFGPGTRLTVT.

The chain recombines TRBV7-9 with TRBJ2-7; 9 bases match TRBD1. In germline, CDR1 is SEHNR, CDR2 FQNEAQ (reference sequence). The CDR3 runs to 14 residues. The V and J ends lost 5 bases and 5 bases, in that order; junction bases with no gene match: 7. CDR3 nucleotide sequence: TGTGCCAGCAGCCGGGACAGGGAGTTGGACGAGCAGTACTTC. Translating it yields CASSRDRELDEQYF.

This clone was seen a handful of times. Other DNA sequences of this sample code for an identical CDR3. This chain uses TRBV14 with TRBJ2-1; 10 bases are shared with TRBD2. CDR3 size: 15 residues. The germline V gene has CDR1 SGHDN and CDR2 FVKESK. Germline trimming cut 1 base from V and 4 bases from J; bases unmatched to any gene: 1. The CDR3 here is CASSQGTSGYNEQFF. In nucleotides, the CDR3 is TGTGCCAGCAGCCAAGGGACTAGCGGTTACAATGAGCAGTTCTTC. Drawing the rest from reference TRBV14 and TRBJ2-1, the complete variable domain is EAGVTQFPSHSVIEKGQTVTLRCDPISGHDNLYWYRRVMGKEIKFLLHFVKESKQDESGMPNNRFLAERTGGTYSTLKVQPAELEDSGVYFCASSQGTSGYNEQFFGPGTRLTVL.

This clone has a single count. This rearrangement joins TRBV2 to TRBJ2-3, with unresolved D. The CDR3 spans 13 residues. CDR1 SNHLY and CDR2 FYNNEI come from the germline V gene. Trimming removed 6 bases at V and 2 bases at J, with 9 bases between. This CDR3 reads CASRGRPTDTQYF. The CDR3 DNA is TGTGCCAGCAGGGGCAGGCCCACAGATACGCAGTATTTT.

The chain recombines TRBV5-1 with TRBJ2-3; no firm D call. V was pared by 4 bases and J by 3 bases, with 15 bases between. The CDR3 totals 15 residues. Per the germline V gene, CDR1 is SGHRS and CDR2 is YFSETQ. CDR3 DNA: TGCGCCAGCAGCATCGGGCCCACGGGTACAGATACGCAGTATTTT. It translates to CASSIGPTGTDTQYF.

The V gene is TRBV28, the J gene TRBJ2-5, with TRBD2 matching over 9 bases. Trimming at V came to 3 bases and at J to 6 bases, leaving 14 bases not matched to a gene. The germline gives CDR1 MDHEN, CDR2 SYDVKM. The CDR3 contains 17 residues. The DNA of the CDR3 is TGTGCCAGCAGTTTCTATGTCGGCGGGAGGGCCCCTCAGACCCAGTACTTC. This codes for CASSFYVGGRAPQTQYF.

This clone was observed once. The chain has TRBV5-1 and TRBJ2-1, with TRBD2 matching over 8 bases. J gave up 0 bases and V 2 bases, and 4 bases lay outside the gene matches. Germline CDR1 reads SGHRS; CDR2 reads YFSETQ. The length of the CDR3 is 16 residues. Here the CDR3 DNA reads TGCGCCAGCAGCTTCTCCAGCGGGGGCTCCTACAATGAGCAGTTCTTC. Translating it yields CASSFSSGGSYNEQFF.

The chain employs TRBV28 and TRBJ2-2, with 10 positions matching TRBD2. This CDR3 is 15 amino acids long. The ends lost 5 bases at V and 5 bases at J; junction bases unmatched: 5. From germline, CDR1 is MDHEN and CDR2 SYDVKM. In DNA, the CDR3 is TGTGCCAGCAGTCTAGCGGGAGAAAAGACCGGGGAGCTGTTTTTT. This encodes CASSLAGEKTGELFF.

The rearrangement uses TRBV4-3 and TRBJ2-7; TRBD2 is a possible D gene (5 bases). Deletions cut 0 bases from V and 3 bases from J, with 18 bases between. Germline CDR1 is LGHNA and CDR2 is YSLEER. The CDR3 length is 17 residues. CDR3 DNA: TGCGCCAGCAGCCAAGATCCCCTGGGCTCCGGGGTCTACGAGCAGTACTTC. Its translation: CASSQDPLGSGVYEQYF.

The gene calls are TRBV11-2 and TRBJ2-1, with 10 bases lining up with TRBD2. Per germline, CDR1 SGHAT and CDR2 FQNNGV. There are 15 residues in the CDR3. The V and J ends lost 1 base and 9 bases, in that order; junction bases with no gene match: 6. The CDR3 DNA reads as TGTGCCAGCAGCTTAGGAGGGACTAGCGTGAGTGAGCAGTTCTTC. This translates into CASSLGGTSVSEQFF.

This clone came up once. The CDR3 DNA sequence: TGCGCCAGCAGCCGCGGGACTAGCACCCACACCGGGGAGCTGTTTTTT. Translating gives CASSRGTSTHTGELFF. The genes are TRBV5-1 and TRBJ2-2; TRBD2 matches 9 bases. V shed 4 bases and J 3 bases; nucleotides not matched to a gene: 7. Germline V gene sequence: CDR1 SGHRS, CDR2 YFSETQ. The CDR3 is 16 residues long.

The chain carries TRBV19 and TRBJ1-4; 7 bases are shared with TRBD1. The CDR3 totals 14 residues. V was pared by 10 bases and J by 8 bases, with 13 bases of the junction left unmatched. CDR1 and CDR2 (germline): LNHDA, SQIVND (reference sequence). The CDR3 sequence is CATQPGTVGEKLFF. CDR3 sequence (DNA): TGTGCCACCCAACCCGGGACAGTCGGCGAAAAACTGTTTTTT.